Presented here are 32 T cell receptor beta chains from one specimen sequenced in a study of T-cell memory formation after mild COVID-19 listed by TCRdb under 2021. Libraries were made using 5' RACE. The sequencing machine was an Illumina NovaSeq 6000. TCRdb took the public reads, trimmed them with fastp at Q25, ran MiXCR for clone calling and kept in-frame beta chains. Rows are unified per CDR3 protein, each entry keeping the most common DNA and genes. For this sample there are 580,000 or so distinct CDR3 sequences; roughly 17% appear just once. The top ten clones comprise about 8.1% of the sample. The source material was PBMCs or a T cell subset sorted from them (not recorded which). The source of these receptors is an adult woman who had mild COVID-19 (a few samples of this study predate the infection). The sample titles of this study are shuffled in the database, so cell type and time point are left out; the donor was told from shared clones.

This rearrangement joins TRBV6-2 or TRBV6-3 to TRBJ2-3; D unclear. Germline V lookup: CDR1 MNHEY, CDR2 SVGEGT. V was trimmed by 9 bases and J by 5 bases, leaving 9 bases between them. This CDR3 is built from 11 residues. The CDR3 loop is CASLVGDTQYF. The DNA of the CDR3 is TGTGCCAGTCTAGTGGGAGATACGCAGTATTTT.

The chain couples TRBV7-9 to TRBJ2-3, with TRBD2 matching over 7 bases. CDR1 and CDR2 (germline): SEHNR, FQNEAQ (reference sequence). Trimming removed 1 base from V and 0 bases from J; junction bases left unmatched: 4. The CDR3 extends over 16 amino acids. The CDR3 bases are TGTGCCAGCAGCTTAGTTCCAGCGGGGAGCACAGATACGCAGTATTTT. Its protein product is CASSLVPAGSTDTQYF.

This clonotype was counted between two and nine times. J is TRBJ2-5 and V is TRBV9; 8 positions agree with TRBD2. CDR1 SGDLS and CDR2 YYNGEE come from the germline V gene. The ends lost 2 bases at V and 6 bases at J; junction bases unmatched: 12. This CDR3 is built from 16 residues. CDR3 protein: CASSVSGTGGQKTQYF. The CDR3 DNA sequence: TGTGCCAGCAGCGTTAGTGGGACGGGGGGGCAAAAGACCCAGTACTTC.

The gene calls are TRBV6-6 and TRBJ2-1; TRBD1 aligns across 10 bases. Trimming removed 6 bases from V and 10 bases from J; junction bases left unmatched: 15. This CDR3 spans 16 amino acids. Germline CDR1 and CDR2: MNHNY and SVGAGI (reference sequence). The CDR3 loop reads CASSYGTGTGVREQFF. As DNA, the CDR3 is TGTGCCAGCAGCTACGGAACCGGGACAGGGGTTCGCGAGCAGTTCTTC.

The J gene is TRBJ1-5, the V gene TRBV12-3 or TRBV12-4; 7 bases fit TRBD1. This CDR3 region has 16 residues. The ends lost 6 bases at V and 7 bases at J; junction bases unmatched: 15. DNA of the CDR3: TGTGCCAGCAGCCCCAGCACAGGGGTCTTCAGCCAGCCCCAGCATTTT. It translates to CASSPSTGVFSQPQHF.

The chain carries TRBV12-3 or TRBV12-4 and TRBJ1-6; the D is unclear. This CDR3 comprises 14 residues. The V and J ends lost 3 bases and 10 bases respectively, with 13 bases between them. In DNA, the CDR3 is TGTGCCAGCAGTTTTGGGAGCAGTTTATCACCCCTCCACTTT. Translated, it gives CASSFGSSLSPLHF.

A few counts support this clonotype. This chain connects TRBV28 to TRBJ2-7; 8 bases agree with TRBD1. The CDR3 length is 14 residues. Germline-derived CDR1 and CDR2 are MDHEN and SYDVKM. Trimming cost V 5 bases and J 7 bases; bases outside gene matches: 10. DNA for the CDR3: TGTGCCAGCAGTACAGGCCAGGGGGCGGGAGAGCAGTACTTC. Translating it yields CASSTGQGAGEQYF.

CDR3 sequence reads: CASRDTDYSNQPQHF. CDR3 sequence (DNA): TGCGCCAGCAGGGATACAGATTATAGCAATCAGCCCCAGCATTTT. The chain links TRBV4-1 to TRBJ1-5; no definite D call. V was trimmed by 6 bases and J by 0 bases, leaving 12 bases between them. In germline, CDR1 is MGHRA, CDR2 YSYEKL. CDR3 length: 15 amino acids.

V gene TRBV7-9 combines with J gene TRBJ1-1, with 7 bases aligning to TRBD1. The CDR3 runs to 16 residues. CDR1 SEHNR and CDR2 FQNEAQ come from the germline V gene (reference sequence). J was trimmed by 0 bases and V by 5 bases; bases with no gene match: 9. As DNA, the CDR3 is TGTGCCAGCAGCCCCCTAAGGGACAGCTTGAACACTGAAGCTTTCTTT. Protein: CASSPLRDSLNTEAFF.

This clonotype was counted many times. The CDR3 is CASSYFRVPTEAFF. The CDR3, as DNA: TGTGCCAGCAGTTACTTCAGGGTCCCGACTGAAGCTTTCTTT. This chain uses TRBV6-5 with TRBJ1-1; TRBD1 might be the D (5 bases). V was shortened by 1 base and J by 5 bases, with 11 bases between the two germline ends. The CDR3 loop spans 14 amino acids. In germline, CDR1 is MNHEY, CDR2 SVGAGI.

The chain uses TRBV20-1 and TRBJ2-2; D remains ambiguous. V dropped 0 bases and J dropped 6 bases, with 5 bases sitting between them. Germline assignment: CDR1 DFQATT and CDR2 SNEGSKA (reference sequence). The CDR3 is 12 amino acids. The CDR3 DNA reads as TGCAGTGCTAGAGATCATTCCGGGGAGCTGTTTTTT. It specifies CSARDHSGELFF.

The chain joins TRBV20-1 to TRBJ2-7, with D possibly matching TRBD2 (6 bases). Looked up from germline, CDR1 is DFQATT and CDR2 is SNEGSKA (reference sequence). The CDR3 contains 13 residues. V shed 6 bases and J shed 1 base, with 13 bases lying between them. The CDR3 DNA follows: TGCAGTGCCACCACTAGCAGGTCCTACGAGCAGTACTTC. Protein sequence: CSATTSRSYEQYF.

The CDR3 nucleotides are TGTGCCAGCAGCCCCATAGCGCAATCAGGAAACACCATATATTTT. Amino acids: CASSPIAQSGNTIYF. The chain couples TRBV7-2 to TRBJ1-3; no clear D gene. V lost 5 bases, J lost 4 bases, and 15 bases lay in between. Germline V gene lookup returns CDR1 SGHTA and CDR2 FQGNSA. CDR3 size: 15 residues.

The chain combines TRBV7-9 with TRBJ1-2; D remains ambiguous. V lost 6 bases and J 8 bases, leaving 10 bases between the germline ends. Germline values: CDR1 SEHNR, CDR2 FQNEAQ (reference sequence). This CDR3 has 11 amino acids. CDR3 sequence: CASSYDGGYTF. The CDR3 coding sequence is TGTGCCAGCAGTTACGACGGGGGCTACACCTTC. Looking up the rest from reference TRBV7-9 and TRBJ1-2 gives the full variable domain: DTGVSQNPRHKITKRGQNVTFRCDPISEHNRLYWYRQTLGQGPEFLTYFQNEAQLEKSRLLSDRFSAERPKGSFSTLEIQRTEQGDSAMYLCASSYDGGYTFGSGTRLTVV.

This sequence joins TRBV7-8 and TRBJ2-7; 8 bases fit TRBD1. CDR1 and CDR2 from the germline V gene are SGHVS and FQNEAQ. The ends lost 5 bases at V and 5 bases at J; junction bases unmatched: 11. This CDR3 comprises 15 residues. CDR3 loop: CASSLGQGNSNEQYF. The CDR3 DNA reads TGTGCCAGCAGCCTAGGACAGGGAAACTCAAACGAGCAGTACTTC.

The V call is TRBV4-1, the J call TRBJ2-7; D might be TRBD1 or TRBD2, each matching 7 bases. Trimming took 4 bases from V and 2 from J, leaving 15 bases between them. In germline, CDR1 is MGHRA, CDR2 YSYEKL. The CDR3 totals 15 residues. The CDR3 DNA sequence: TGCGCCAGCAGCCCCCAGGGGGGGGCTACCTACGAGCAGTACTTC. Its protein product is CASSPQGGATYEQYF.

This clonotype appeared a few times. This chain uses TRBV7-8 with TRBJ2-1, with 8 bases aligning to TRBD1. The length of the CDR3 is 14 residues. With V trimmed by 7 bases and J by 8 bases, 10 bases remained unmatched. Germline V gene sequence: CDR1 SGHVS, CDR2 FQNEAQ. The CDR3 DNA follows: TGTGCCAGCAACCCCCGGGACAGGAGTCATGAGCAGTTCTTC. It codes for CASNPRDRSHEQFF.

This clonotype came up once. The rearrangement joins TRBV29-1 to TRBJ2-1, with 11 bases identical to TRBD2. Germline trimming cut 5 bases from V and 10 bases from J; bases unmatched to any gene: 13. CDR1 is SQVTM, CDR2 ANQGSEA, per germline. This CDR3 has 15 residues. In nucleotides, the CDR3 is TGCAGCGTTTCACCACTAGCGGGAGAAGGGGACGAGCAGTTCTTC. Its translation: CSVSPLAGEGDEQFF.

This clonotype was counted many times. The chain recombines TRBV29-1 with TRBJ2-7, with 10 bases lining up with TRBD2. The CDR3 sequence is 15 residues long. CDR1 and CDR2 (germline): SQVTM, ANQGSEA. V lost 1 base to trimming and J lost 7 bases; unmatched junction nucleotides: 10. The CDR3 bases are TGCAGCGTTGAAGGGGCTAGCGGGAGATTGGGGGAGCAGTACTTC. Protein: CSVEGASGRLGEQYF.

CDR3 loop: CASRPGQDDEQYF. In DNA form, the CDR3 reads TGTGCCAGCAGACCGGGACAGGACGACGAGCAGTACTTC. The chain links TRBV12-3 or TRBV12-4 to TRBJ2-7, with TRBD1 identical over 8 bases. J gave up 5 bases and V 6 bases, and 6 bases lay outside the gene matches. This CDR3 comprises 13 residues.

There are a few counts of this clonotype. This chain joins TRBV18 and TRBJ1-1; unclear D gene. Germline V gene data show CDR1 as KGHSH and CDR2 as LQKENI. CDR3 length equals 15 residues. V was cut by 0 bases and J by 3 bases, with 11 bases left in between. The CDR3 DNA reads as TGTGCCAGCTCACCACCGGGCAGGTCGGACACTGAAGCTTTCTTT. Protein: CASSPPGRSDTEAFF.

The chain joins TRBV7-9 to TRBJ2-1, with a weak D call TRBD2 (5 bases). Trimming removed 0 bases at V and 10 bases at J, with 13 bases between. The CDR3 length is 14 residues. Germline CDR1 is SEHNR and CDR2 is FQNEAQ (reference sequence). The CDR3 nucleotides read TGTGCCAGCAGCTTAGCGCGGGTCGGCGGGGAGCAGTTCTTC. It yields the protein CASSLARVGGEQFF.

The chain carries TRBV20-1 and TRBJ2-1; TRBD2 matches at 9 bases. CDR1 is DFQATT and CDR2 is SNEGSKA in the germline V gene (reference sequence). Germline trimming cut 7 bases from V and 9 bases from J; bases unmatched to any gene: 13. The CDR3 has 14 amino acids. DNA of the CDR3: TGCAGTGTAGTAGCCCTAGCGGGATGGTTTGAGCAGTTCTTC. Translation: CSVVALAGWFEQFF.

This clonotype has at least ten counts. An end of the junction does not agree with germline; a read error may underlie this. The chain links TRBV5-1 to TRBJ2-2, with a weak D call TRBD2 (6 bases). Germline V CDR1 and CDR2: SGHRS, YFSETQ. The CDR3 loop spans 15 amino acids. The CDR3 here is CASSLGGLNTGELFF. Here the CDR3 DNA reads TGTGCCAGCAGCTTGGGGGGACTGAACACCGGGGAGCTGTTTTTT. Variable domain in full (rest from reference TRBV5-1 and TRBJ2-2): KAGVTQTPRYLIKTRGQQVTLSCSPISGHRSVSWYQQTPGQGLQFLFEYFSETQRNKGNFPGRFSGRQFSNSRSEMNVSTLELGDSALYLCASSLGGLNTGELFFGEGSRLTVL.

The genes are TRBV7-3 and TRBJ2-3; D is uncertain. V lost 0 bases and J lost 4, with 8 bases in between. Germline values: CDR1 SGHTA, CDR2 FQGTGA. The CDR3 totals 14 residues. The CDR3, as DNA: TGTGCCAGCAGCTTAACGATAGGTGCAGATACGCAGTATTTT. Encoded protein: CASSLTIGADTQYF.

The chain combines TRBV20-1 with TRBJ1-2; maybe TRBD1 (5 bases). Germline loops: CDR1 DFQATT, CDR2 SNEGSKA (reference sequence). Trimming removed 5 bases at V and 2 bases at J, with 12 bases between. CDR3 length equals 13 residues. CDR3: CSAVPQANYGYTF. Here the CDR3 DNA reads TGCAGTGCTGTACCACAGGCAAACTATGGCTACACCTTC.

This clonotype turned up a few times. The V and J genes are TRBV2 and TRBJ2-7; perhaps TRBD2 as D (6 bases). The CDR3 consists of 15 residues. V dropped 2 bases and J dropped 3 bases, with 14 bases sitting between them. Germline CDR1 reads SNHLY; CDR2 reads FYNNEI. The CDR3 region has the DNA TGTGCCAGCAGTGAACCGCTAGGAGGGAACTACGAGCAGTACTTC. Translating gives CASSEPLGGNYEQYF.

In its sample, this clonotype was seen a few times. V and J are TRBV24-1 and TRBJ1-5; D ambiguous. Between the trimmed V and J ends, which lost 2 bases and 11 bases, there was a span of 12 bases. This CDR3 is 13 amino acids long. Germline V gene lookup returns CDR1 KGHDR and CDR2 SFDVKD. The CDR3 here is CATSDSLRGTQHF. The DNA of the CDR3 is TGTGCCACCAGTGATTCGTTAAGAGGGACCCAGCATTTT.

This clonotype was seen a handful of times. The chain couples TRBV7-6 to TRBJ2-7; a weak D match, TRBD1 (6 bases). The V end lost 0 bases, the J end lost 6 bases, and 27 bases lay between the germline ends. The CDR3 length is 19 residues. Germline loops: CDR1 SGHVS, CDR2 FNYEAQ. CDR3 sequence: CASSLAFATPGQRRSEQYF. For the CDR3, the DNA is TGTGCCAGCAGCTTAGCATTCGCTACACCGGGACAACGAAGGTCCGAGCAGTACTTC. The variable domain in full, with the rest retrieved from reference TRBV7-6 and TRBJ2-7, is GAGVSQSPRYKVTKRGQDVALRCDPISGHVSLYWYRQALGQGPEFLTYFNYEAQQDKSGLPNDRFSAERPEGSISTLTIQRTEQRDSAMYRCASSLAFATPGQRRSEQYFGPGTRLTVT.

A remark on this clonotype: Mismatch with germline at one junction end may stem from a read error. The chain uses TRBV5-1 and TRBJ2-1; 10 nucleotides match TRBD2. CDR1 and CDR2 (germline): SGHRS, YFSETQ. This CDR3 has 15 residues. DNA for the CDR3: TGCGCCAGCAGCCTAGGAGCGGGGGGGATTATGGAGCGGTTCTTC. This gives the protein CASSLGAGGIMERFF.

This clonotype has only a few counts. In DNA form, the CDR3 reads TGTGCCAGCAGCTTAGATCAGTGGGGGGGGCCGGCACTGGAGAACACTGAAGCTTTCTTT. This codes for CASSLDQWGGPALENTEAFF. This chain links TRBV11-2 with TRBJ1-1; D may be TRBD1 (6 bases). CDR1 and CDR2 from the germline V gene are SGHAT and FQNNGV. The CDR3 runs to 20 residues. V was clipped by 0 bases and J by 1 base, with 24 bases between them.

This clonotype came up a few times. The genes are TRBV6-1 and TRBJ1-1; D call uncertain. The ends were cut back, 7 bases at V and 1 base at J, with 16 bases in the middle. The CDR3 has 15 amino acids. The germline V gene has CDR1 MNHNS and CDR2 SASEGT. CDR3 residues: CASTEGRLRNTEAFF. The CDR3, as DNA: TGTGCCAGCACCGAAGGCAGGCTCCGGAACACTGAAGCTTTCTTT.